This is a list of T cell receptor beta chains from one sample in a study of blood T cells in healthy people across ages. TCRdb used MiXCR to reprocess the 5' RACE reads, holding one entry per CDR3 protein. The sample includes over 1,200,000 distinct CDR3 sequences, roughly 64% of them seen just once. Specimen: blood. Receptor source: a man aged 18 to 30 in good health. The CDR3 runs from the conserved cysteine through the conserved F or W. Each record gives: J gene, D gene, V gene, clone size, CDR3 protein, CDR3 DNA. A D gene is named only where the DNA matches it firmly. Clone size, where shown, is once, few, many, or a class for clones that have expanded.

TRBJ2-7 TRBD2 TRBV4-1 . CASSMTTSRYEQYF TGCGCCAGCAGCATGACGACTAGCAGGTACGAGCAGTACTTC
TRBJ1-4 . TRBV2 . CASRMHGDNEKLFF TGTGCCAGCAGAATGCACGGAGATAATGAAAAACTGTTTTTT
TRBJ2-1 TRBD2 TRBV5-1 . CASSSGLAIYEQFF TGCGCCAGCAGCTCGGGACTAGCTATATATGAGCAGTTCTTC
TRBJ2-1 TRBD1 TRBV29-1 . CSVERGLDNEQFF TGCAGCGTTGAAAGGGGGCTCGACAATGAGCAGTTCTTC
TRBJ2-7 . TRBV15 . CATSRGSGAWYEQYF TGTGCCACCAGCAGAGGTTCGGGGGCTTGGTACGAGCAGTACTTC
TRBJ1-6 . TRBV10-3 . CAISDPGSSYNSPLHF TGTGCCATCAGTGACCCCGGGAGCTCCTATAATTCACCCCTCCACTTT
TRBJ2-1 TRBD2 TRBV20-1 few CSATGGSSYNEQFF TGCAGTGCTACGGGAGGTAGCTCCTACAATGAGCAGTTCTTC
TRBJ2-7 . TRBV7-9 . CASSLRTDVYQQYF TGTGCCAGCAGCTTGAGGACGGACGTTTATCAGCAGTACTTC
TRBJ2-1 TRBD2 TRBV29-1 . CSVRLPGGGYEQFF TGCAGCGTCCGCCTCCCGGGAGGAGGCTATGAGCAGTTCTTC
TRBJ1-6 . TRBV25-1 once CASSEPDRRLHF TGTGCCAGCAGTGAACCCGACCGCCGCCTCCACTTT
TRBJ2-5 TRBD2 TRBV20-1 . CSVWVGTKETQYF TGCAGTGTTTGGGTAGGGACTAAAGAGACCCAGTACTTC
TRBJ1-1 . TRBV6-2/TRBV6-3 . CASATGTTNTEAFF TGTGCCAGTGCGACCGGGACAACAAACACTGAAGCTTTCTTT
TRBJ2-1 TRBD2 TRBV9 . CASSAGTSGVDNEQFF TGTGCCAGCAGCGCCGGGACTAGCGGGGTAGACAATGAGCAGTTCTTC
TRBJ2-5 . TRBV7-2 . CASKVRTDYQETQYF TGTGCCAGCAAGGTTCGGACAGATTACCAAGAGACCCAGTACTTC
TRBJ2-1 TRBD2 TRBV29-1 few CSVEGSGRGDEQFF TGCAGCGTTGAGGGTAGCGGGAGAGGTGATGAGCAGTTCTTC
TRBJ2-4 . TRBV29-1 . CSVEDLQGKVAAKNIQYF TGCAGCGTTGAAGATCTTCAAGGGAAGGTAGCTGCCAAAAACATTCAGTACTTC
TRBJ1-6 . TRBV9 . CASSVRTSNSPLHF TGTGCCAGCAGCGTTCGGACTTCCAATTCACCCCTCCACTTT
TRBJ2-3 . TRBV2 few CASKRGTDTQYF TGTGCCAGCAAGAGGGGCACAGATACGCAGTATTTT
TRBJ2-7 . TRBV6-1 . CASSEVALAHEQYF TGTGCCAGCAGTGAAGTTGCACTAGCCCACGAGCAGTACTTC
TRBJ2-4 . TRBV20-1 . CSPERDWAKNIQYF TGCAGTCCCGAGAGGGATTGGGCCAAAAACATTCAGTACTTC
TRBJ2-1 TRBD2 TRBV5-1 . CASSLGGTSGRAYNEQFF TGCGCCAGCAGCTTGGGGGGGACTAGCGGGAGAGCTTACAATGAGCAGTTCTTC
TRBJ2-1 . TRBV6-2/TRBV6-3 . CASSSVGGGSYNEQFF TGTGCCAGCAGCTCCGTCGGGGGAGGATCCTACAATGAGCAGTTCTTC
TRBJ2-7 . TRBV21-1 . CASSKRRTSGGPTSEQYF TGTGCCAGCAGCAAACGTCGGACTAGCGGGGGCCCCACCTCCGAGCAGTACTTC
TRBJ2-5 . TRBV6-1 . CAIRIRRGWETQYF TGTGCCATTAGGATTCGCAGGGGATGGGAGACCCAGTACTTC
TRBJ1-2 . TRBV6-6 few CASTLSGPGYTF TGTGCCAGCACCCTCTCTGGGCCCGGCTACACCTTC
TRBJ1-4 . TRBV12-3/TRBV12-4 . CASSLLQGTGEKLFF TGTGCCAGCAGTTTATTGCAGGGAACGGGAGAAAAACTGTTTTTT
TRBJ1-2 . TRBV15 few CATSRDGGPNYGYTF TGTGCCACCAGCAGAGATGGGGGACCGAACTATGGCTACACCTTC
TRBJ2-3 . TRBV7-2 . CASSVGTVRVDTQYF TGTGCCAGCAGCGTCGGGACTGTCCGGGTAGATACGCAGTATTTT
TRBJ2-1 TRBD2 TRBV25-1 . CASSDPSGRDYNEQFF TGTGCCAGCAGTGATCCTAGCGGGAGGGATTACAATGAGCAGTTCTTC
TRBJ2-3 TRBD1 TRBV20-1 . CSARARDRGVTDTQYF TGCAGTGCTAGAGCTAGGGACAGGGGAGTTACAGATACGCAGTATTTT
TRBJ1-1 . TRBV7-2 . CASSVEARFEAFF TGTGCCAGCAGCGTAGAGGCCCGATTTGAAGCTTTCTTT
TRBJ2-3 . TRBV2 . CASSDEGFLKDTQYF TGTGCCAGCAGTGACGAGGGATTTTTAAAAGATACGCAGTATTTT
TRBJ1-6 TRBD1 TRBV7-2 . CASSPDRGLDRSLHF TGTGCCAGCAGCCCCGACAGGGGATTGGATCGATCCCTCCACTTT
TRBJ2-7 . TRBV6-1 . CASSGPGPSYEQYF TGTGCCAGCAGTGGGCCAGGGCCCTCCTACGAGCAGTACTTC